What follows describes a single TCR beta chain. The data derive from a study of T cells in Graves' hyperthyroidism and ophthalmopathy. Amplification yielded TCR beta CDR3 regions, with RNA transcripts as the source. First-round RT-PCR targeting the TCR CDR3 was performed with the HTBI primer set. From the multiplex PCR reads, TCRdb called clonotypes with MiXCR, one entry per CDR3 protein. This sample has around 350,000 distinct CDR3 sequences; roughly 17% occur once, and the top ten carry almost 35%. Germline V gene sequence: CDR1 SGDLS, CDR2 YYNGEE. The trim removed 0 bases at V and 5 bases at J, leaving 8 bases unmatched. The CDR3 has 16 residues.

The rearrangement joins TRBV9 to TRBJ2-5; TRBD2 aligns across 9 bases. Material for sequencing was blood. The sequence came from a woman in her twenties or thirties with Graves' hyperthyroidism that later progressed to Graves' ophthalmopathy. The CDR3 DNA reads as TGTGCCAGCAGCGTAGGGGTCCTAGCGGGGAGGGAGACCCAGTACTTC. As protein: CASSVGVLAGRETQYF.